This T cell receptor (beta chain) was sequenced during a study of blood T cell repertoires in COVID-19. Overall study: The cDNA or gDNA used as material had been derived from T cells, B-cell-depleted T cells, or PBMCs.

Everyone who took part was roughly 18 to 100 years old, and they came from roughly 25 US areas. The study assigned cohorts using participant-reported clinical history. Donors in Cohort 3 who had recovered were those with two negative PCRs, healthcare professional clearance, or resolution of their symptoms. Generated by immunoSEQ multiplex PCR, the TCRdb table keeps only in-frame clones and is missing some. The sample lists 110,000 to 150,000 clones, roughly 78% occurring once. Germline loops: CDR1 SGHRS, CDR2 YFSETQ. The CDR3 totals 18 residues. Trimming took 4 bases from V and 0 from J; bases not matched to a gene: 11.

Input material: PBMCs or T cells enriched from blood (not recorded which). V gene TRBV5-1 combines with J gene TRBJ2-1; TRBD2 aligns across 9 bases. The origin of this receptor is a woman in her 50s who had recovered from COVID-19. CDR3 nucleotide sequence: TGCGCCAGCAGCCAGATTCTGACTAGCGGCAACTCCTACAATGAGCAGTTCTTC. Protein sequence: CASSQILTSGNSYNEQFF.